The 5 T cell receptor beta chains presented below share a single source sample, sequenced in a study of T cell repertoires in cytomegalovirus infection (dated by TCRdb to between 2018 and 2020). This sample was sequenced with an Illumina HiSeq 1500. Clones were called with MiXCR by TCRdb after fastp trimmed the public reads at Q25, and only in-frame beta chains were retained. Here each entry gathers all rows of one CDR3 protein and keeps the most common genes and DNA. For this sample the table gives about 210,000 distinct CDR3 sequences, of which approximately 7% were detected only once. About 6.3% of the sample comes from the top ten. The sequenced material came from PBMCs. Receptor source: a human donor in good health (CMV status not recorded). Some clones in this sample may be carry-over from other donors' samples.

This clonotype showed up many times. The V and J genes are TRBV11-2 and TRBJ1-2, with D possibly matching TRBD1 (5 bases). This CDR3 region has 14 residues. Trimming stripped 5 bases from V and 3 bases from J, with 13 bases between. Germline assignment: CDR1 SGHAT and CDR2 FQNNGV. The CDR3 coding sequence is TGTGCCAGCAGCACTCGGGACCGACACTATGGCTACACCTTC. Its protein product is CASSTRDRHYGYTF.

Only a few counts were recorded for this clonotype. The DNA of the CDR3 is TGTGCCAGCTCGTCATCCAGGTCGGATGAGCAGTTCTTC. Its translation: CASSSSRSDEQFF. The chain employs TRBV18 and TRBJ2-1; no clear D. V dropped 6 bases and J dropped 8 bases, with 14 bases sitting between them. The CDR3 spans 13 residues. Per the germline V gene, CDR1 is KGHSH and CDR2 is LQKENI. Using reference TRBV18 and TRBJ2-1 for the parts outside the CDR3, the full variable domain is NAGVMQNPRHLVRRRGQEARLRCSPMKGHSHVYWYRQLPEEGLKFMVYLQKENIIDESGMPKERFSAEFPKEGPSILRIQQVVRGDSAAYFCASSSSRSDEQFFGPGTRLTVL.

The chain recombines TRBV5-1 with TRBJ1-6, with D hard to call. Trimming took off 4 bases at V and 0 bases at J, with 11 bases between the two ends. There are 16 residues in the CDR3. CDR1 and CDR2 (germline): SGHRS, YFSETQ. The DNA of the CDR3 is TGCGCCAGCAGCCAAGACGGGAGCTCCTATAATTCACCCCTCCACTTT. This sequence encodes CASSQDGSSYNSPLHF.

This clonotype showed up many times. CDR3 sequence reads: CASSLVSNQPQHF. Written as DNA, the CDR3 is TGTGCCAGCAGCTTAGTCAGTAATCAGCCCCAGCATTTT. The rearrangement links TRBV7-2 to TRBJ1-5; D gene uncertain. With 1 base removed from V and 4 bases from J, the gap between germline ends came to 5 bases. Per the germline V gene, CDR1 is SGHTA and CDR2 is FQGNSA. The CDR3 loop spans 13 amino acids.

In its sample, this clonotype was seen many times. This sequence joins TRBV7-2 and TRBJ1-1; D is undetermined. Germline V lookup: CDR1 SGHTA, CDR2 FQGNSA. V gave up 5 bases and J gave up 0 bases, with 13 bases separating them. CDR3 size: 15 residues. For the CDR3, the DNA is TGTGCCAGCAGCCTTAAGTCGCTAATGAACACTGAAGCTTTCTTT. It encodes CASSLKSLMNTEAFF.